These T cell receptor beta chains were read from a single sample in a study of T-cell memory formation after mild COVID-19. From the 5' RACE reads, TCRdb called clonotypes with MiXCR, one entry per CDR3 protein. The sample lists 360,000 or so distinct CDR3 sequences, 25% to 30% occurring once. The sequencing input was PBMCs or a T cell subset sorted from them (not recorded which). These receptors all stem from an adult woman who had mild COVID-19 (a few samples of this study predate the infection). Cell type and time point are not known. Each CDR3 is given with its conserved first and last residue. The D gene is left open where the match is weak. Rows may omit the clone size; those that give it use once, few, many or a size class.

TRBV5-1	TRBJ1-4	NA	NA	CASSTGRVNEKLFF	TGCGCCAGCAGCACCGGACGGGTAAATGAAAAACTGTTTTTT
TRBV14	TRBJ2-1	few	NA	CASSQGRGYYNEQFF	TGTGCCAGCAGCCAAGGGCGCGGCTACTACAATGAGCAGTTCTTC
TRBV2	TRBJ2-1	NA	NA	CASMGMTSYNEQFF	TGTGCCAGCATGGGAATGACCTCCTACAATGAGCAGTTCTTC
TRBV3-1	TRBJ1-1	few	NA	CASSHSNTEAFF	TGTGCCAGCAGCCACTCGAACACTGAAGCTTTCTTT
TRBV7-2	TRBJ2-1	few	TRBD2	CASRIRAGGPGDNEQFF	TGTGCCAGCAGGATACGGGCGGGAGGGCCCGGGGACAATGAGCAGTTCTTC
TRBV6-4	TRBJ2-5	NA	NA	CASSDQGLSGTQYF	TGTGCCAGCAGTGACCAGGGGTTGAGCGGGACCCAGTACTTC
TRBV18	TRBJ1-1	NA	NA	CASSPNGFTEAFF	TGTGCCAGCTCACCAAACGGTTTTACTGAAGCTTTCTTT
TRBV5-1	TRBJ2-3	NA	NA	CASSLALGQLTDTQYF	TGCGCCAGCAGCTTGGCTCTAGGACAGCTCACAGATACGCAGTATTTT
TRBV4-1	TRBJ1-2	NA	TRBD1	CASSPRLGQGAYGYTF	TGCGCCAGCAGCCCACGCCTGGGACAGGGGGCCTATGGCTACACCTTC
TRBV20-1	TRBJ1-1	few	NA	CSARDRGAGDTEAFF	TGCAGTGCTAGAGATCGTGGGGCAGGGGACACTGAAGCTTTCTTT
TRBV7-9	TRBJ2-7	few	TRBD1	CASTPGTGAYEQYF	TGTGCCAGCACCCCCGGGACAGGGGCCTACGAGCAGTACTTC
TRBV12-3/TRBV12-4	TRBJ2-1	NA	TRBD2	CASSLSGEWYNEQFF	TGTGCCAGCAGTTTAAGCGGGGAGTGGTACAATGAGCAGTTCTTC
TRBV7-9	TRBJ2-3	NA	NA	CASSARGDTQYF	TGTGCCAGCAGCGCCCGAGGAGATACGCAGTATTTT
TRBV20-1	TRBJ1-6	NA	NA	CSARRIQSGNSPLHF	TGCAGTGCCAGACGGATACAGTCGGGGAATTCACCCCTCCACTTT
TRBV29-1	TRBJ2-4	few	NA	CSVELGGAKNIQYF	TGCAGCGTTGAGCTTGGGGGGGCCAAAAACATTCAGTACTTC
TRBV20-1	TRBJ2-1	NA	NA	CSASPADYLNEQFF	TGCAGTGCTAGCCCCGCGGACTACCTAAATGAGCAGTTCTTC
TRBV7-9	TRBJ1-6	NA	NA	CASRGRGNSPLHF	TGTGCCAGCAGGGGCAGGGGAAATTCACCCCTCCACTTT
TRBV6-2/TRBV6-3	TRBJ2-4	NA	TRBD2	CASSPPGGGMDF	TGTGCCAGCTCTCCCCCGGGGGGGGGCATGGACTTC
TRBV29-1	TRBJ1-2	NA	NA	CSVELQRYGYTF	TGCAGCGTTGAACTCCAGCGCTATGGCTACACCTTC
TRBV30	TRBJ2-6	NA	NA	CAWSVRRSGANVLTF	TGTGCCTGGAGTGTACGGAGATCTGGGGCCAACGTCCTGACTTTC
TRBV29-1	TRBJ2-7	NA	TRBD1	CSAGQGAEQYF	TGCAGCGCTGGACAGGGGGCGGAGCAGTACTTC
TRBV20-1	TRBJ2-3	NA	TRBD2	CICSGRSTDTQYF	TGCATTTGCAGCGGGAGGAGCACAGATACGCAGTATTTT
TRBV24-1	TRBJ2-3	NA	TRBD2	CATSDVTSGGETDTQYF	TGTGCCACCAGTGATGTGACTAGCGGGGGGGAGACAGATACGCAGTATTTT
TRBV4-3	TRBJ2-3	NA	TRBD1	CASSQERQGVDTQYF	TGCGCCAGCAGCCAAGAAAGGCAGGGGGTAGATACGCAGTATTTT
TRBV5-8	TRBJ2-7	few	TRBD2	CASSRLAGGYEQYF	TGTGCCAGCAGCCGACTAGCGGGGGGGTACGAGCAGTACTTC
TRBV9	TRBJ1-4	NA	TRBD1	CASSLRARTGGQNEKLFF	TGTGCCAGCAGCCTCCGGGCGCGGACAGGGGGACAGAATGAAAAACTGTTTTTT
TRBV7-8	TRBJ1-5	few	NA	CASSLGRTGSNQPQHF	TGTGCCAGCAGCTTGGGAAGGACGGGGAGCAATCAGCCCCAGCATTTT
TRBV2	TRBJ1-3	NA	NA	CASSRRENTIYF	TGTGCCAGCAGCCGCAGGGAAAACACCATATATTTT